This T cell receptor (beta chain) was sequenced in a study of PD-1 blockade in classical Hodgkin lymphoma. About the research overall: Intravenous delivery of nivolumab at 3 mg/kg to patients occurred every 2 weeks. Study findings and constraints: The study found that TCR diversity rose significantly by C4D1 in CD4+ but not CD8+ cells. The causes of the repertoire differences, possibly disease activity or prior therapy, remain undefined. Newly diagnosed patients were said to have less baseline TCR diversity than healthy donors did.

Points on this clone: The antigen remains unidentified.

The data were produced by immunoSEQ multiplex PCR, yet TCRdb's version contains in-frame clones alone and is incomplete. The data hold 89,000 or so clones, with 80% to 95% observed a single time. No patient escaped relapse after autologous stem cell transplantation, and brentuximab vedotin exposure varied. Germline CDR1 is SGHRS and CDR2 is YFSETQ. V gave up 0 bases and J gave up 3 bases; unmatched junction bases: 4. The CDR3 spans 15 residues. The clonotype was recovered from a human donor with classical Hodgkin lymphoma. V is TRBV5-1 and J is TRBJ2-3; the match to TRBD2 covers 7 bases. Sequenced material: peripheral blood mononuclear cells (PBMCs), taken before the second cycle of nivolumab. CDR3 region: CASSLVREATDTQYF. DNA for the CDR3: TGCGCCAGCAGCTTGGTACGGGAGGCTACAGATACGCAGTATTTT.